This paragraph covers one T cell receptor beta chain sequence. The authors' processing: The authors estimated nucleated cell counts from reference gene primer amplification. The data were produced by immunoSEQ multiplex PCR, yet TCRdb's version contains in-frame clones alone and is incomplete. V and J calls and clone size follow that table, whereas D and trimming were derived from the DNA. The table records some 130,000 clones, approximately 83% of them present only once. These data belong to a study of blood T cell repertoires in COVID-19. About the research overall: Acute and convalescent COVID-19 samples came from the United States, Italy and Spain. PBMCs, B-cell-depleted T cells, or T cells provided the cDNA or gDNA that made up the material.

The CDR3 length is 16 residues. Germline trimming cut 5 bases from V and 3 bases from J; bases unmatched to any gene: 9. Per germline, CDR1 SGHAT and CDR2 FQNNGV. This TCR was recovered from a woman aged 45-65 years with acute or convalescent COVID-19. This chain links TRBV11-2 with TRBJ2-2, with 7 bases fitting TRBD2. The specimen was peripheral blood. CDR3 residues: CASSPPGLVDTGELFF. The CDR3 bases are TGTGCCAGCAGCCCCCCAGGACTAGTCGACACCGGGGAGCTGTTTTTT.